This TCR beta chain was captured by sequencing in a study of blood T cell repertoires in COVID-19. Only in-frame clones appear in the TCRdb table, and some are missing; sequencing was by immunoSEQ multiplex PCR. The sample records approximately 500,000 clones, around nine tenths being singletons. Individuals aged roughly 18 to 95 years were recruited from about two dozen US areas. Clinical histories supplied by participants themselves formed the basis of cohort assignment. CDR3 size: 15 residues. Germline values: CDR1 LGHNA, CDR2 YSLEER. V was shortened by 0 bases and J by 3 bases, with 12 bases between the two germline ends.

The clonotype was recovered from a woman aged 40 to 50 who had recovered from COVID-19. V is TRBV4-3 and J is TRBJ2-7; a possible D gene is TRBD1 (5 bases). The sequenced sample was PBMCs or T cells enriched from blood (not recorded which). CDR3 in DNA: TGCGCCAGCAGCCAAGATGCAGGGTTCGGCTACGAGCAGTACTTC. Protein sequence: CASSQDAGFGYEQYF.